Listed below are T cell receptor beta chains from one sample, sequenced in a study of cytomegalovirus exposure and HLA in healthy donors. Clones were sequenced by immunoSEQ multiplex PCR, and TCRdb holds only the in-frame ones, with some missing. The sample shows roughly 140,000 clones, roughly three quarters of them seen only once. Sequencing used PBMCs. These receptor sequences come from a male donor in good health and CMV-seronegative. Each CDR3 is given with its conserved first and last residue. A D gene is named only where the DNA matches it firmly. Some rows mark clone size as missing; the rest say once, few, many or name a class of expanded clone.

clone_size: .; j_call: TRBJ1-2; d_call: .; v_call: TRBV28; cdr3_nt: TGTGCCAGCAGTTTTGGGGGGAGCGGGGCGGGCGACTATGGCTACACCTTC; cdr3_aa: CASSFGGSGAGDYGYTF
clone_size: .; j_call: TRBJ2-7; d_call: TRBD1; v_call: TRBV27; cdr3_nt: TGTGCCAGCAGTTTACTCCGGACAGGGGGCGAGCAGTACTTC; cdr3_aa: CASSLLRTGGEQYF
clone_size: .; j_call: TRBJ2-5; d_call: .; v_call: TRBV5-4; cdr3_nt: TGTGCCAGCAGCTTGGCTGGGGTGGGGGGTGAGACCCAGTACTTC; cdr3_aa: CASSLAGVGGETQYF
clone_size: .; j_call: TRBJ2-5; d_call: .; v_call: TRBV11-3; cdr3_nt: TGTGCCAGCAGCTCTTGGACAGCACAAGAGACCCAGTACTTC; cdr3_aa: CASSSWTAQETQYF
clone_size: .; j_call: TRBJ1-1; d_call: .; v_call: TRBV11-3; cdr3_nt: TGTGCCAGCAGGGGTAGGGGGAACACTGAAGCTTTCTTT; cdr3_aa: CASRGRGNTEAFF
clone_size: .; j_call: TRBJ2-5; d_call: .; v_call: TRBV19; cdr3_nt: TGTGCCAGTAGTTTGCGAGGGGGTCAGAGGGAGACCCAGTACTTC; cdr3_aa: CASSLRGGQRETQYF
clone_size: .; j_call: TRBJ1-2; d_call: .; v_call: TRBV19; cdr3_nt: TGTGCCAGCTCCGCCTGGGGGCGGAAAAAGGGCTACACCTTC; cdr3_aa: CASSAWGRKKGYTF
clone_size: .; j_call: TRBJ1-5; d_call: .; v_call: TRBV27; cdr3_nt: TGTGCCAGCAGTAGGGGGGGCTGGAATCAGCCCCAGCATTTT; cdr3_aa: CASSRGGWNQPQHF
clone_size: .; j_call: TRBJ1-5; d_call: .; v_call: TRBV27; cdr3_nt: TGTGCCAGCAGTCCCAGGCCGGGAGGCGATCAGCCCCAGCATTTT; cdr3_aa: CASSPRPGGDQPQHF
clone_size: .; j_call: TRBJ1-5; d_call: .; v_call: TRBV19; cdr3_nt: TGTGCAACCGGTGTTGGAGTTGAGCAGCCCCAGCATTTT; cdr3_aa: CATGVGVEQPQHF
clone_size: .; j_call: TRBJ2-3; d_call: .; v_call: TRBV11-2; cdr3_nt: TGTGCCAGCAGCCCTGGCCCGGCAGGGAATACGCAGTATTTT; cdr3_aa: CASSPGPAGNTQYF
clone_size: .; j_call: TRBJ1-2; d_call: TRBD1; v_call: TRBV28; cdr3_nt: TGTGCCAGCAGTTCCTCGGGACAGGGGGCGGTTGGCTATGGCTACACCTTC; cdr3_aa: CASSSSGQGAVGYGYTF
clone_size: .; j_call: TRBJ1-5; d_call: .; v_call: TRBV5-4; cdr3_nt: TGTGCCAGCAGCTTGGACAGGGAGCCCCAGCATTTT; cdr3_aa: CASSLDREPQHF
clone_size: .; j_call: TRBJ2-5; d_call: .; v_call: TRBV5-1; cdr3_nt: TGCGCCAGCAGCTTGACCGGACTGGTTCAAGAGACCCAGTACTTC; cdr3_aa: CASSLTGLVQETQYF
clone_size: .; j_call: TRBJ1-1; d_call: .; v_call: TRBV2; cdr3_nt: TGTGCCAGCAGTGATATGACAGGGAACACTGAAGCTTTCTTT; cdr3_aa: CASSDMTGNTEAFF
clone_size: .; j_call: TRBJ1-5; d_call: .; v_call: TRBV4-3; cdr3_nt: TGCGCCAGCAGCCAAGACCATCAATTACATAGCAATCAGCCCCAGCATTTT; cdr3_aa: CASSQDHQLHSNQPQHF
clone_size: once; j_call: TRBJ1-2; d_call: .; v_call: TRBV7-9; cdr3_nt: TGTGCCAGCACCTCTCTCTCCGGGACAGGCTACACCTTC; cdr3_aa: CASTSLSGTGYTF
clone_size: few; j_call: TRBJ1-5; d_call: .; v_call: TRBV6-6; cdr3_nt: TGTGCCAGCAGGGGGCGCTTGGATCAGCCCCAGCATTTT; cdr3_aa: CASRGRLDQPQHF